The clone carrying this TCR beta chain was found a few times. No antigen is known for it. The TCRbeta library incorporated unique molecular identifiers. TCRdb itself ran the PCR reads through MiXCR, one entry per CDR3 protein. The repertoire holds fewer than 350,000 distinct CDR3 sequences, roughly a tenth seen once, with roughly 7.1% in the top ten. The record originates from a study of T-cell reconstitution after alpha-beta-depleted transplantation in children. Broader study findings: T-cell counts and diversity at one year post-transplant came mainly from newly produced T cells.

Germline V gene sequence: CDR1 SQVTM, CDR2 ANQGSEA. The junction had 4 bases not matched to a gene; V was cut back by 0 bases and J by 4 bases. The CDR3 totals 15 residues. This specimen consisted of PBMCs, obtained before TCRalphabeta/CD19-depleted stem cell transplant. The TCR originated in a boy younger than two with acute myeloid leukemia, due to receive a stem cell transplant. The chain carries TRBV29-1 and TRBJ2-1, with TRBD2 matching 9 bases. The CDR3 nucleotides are TGCAGCGTTGAAGATCGGGGACTAGCTTACAATGAGCAGTTCTTC. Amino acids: CSVEDRGLAYNEQFF.